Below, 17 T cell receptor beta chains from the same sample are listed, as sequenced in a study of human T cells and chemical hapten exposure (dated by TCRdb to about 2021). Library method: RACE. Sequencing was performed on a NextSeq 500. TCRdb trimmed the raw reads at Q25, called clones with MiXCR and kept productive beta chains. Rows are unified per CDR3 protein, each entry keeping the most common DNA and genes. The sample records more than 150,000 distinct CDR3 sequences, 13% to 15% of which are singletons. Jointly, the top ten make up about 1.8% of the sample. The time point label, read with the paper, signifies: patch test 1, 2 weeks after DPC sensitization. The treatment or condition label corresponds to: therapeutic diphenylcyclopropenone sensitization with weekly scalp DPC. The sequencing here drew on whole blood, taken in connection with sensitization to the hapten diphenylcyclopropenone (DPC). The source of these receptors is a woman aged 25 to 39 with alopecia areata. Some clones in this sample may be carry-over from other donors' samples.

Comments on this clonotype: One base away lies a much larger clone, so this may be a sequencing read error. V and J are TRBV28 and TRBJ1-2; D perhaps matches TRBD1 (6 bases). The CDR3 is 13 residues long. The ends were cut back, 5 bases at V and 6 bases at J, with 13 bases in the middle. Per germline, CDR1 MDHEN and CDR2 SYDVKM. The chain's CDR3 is CASSPDRFHGYTF. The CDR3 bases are TGTGCCAGCAGTCCAGACAGGTTCCATGGCTACACCTTC.

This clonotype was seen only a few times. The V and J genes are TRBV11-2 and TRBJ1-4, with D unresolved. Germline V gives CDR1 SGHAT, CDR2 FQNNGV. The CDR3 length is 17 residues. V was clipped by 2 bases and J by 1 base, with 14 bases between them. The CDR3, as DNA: TGTGCCAGCAGCTTATGGAGGTTGTTCGAAACTAATGAAAAACTGTTTTTT. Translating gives CASSLWRLFETNEKLFF.

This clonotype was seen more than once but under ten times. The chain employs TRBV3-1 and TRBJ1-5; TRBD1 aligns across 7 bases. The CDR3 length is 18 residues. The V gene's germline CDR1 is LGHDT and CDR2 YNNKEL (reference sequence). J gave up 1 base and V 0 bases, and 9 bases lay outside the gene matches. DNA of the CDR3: TGTGCCAGCAGCCAAGATGGGGAACAGGGGAGGAGCAATCAGCCCCAGCATTTT. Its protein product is CASSQDGEQGRSNQPQHF.

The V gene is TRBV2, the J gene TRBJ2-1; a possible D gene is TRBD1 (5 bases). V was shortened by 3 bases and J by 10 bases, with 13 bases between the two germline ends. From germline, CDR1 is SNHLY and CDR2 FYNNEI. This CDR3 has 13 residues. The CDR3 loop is CASSDGQGSEQFF. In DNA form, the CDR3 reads TGTGCCAGCAGTGATGGGCAGGGCAGCGAGCAGTTCTTC.

CDR3 bases: TGTGCCAGCAGCTCAGCCGAATTTTACACCGGGGAGCTGTTTTTT. Its translation: CASSSAEFYTGELFF. The V and J genes are TRBV7-2 and TRBJ2-2, with D hard to call. The CDR3 length is 15 residues. CDR1 and CDR2 (germline): SGHTA, FQGNSA. Trimming shortened V by 4 bases and J by 3 bases, and 12 bases separated the two germline ends. Using reference TRBV7-2 and TRBJ2-2 for the parts outside the CDR3, the full variable domain is GAGVSQSPSNKVTEKGKDVELRCDPISGHTALYWYRQSLGQGLEFLIYFQGNSAPDKSGLPSDRFSAERTGGSVSTLTIQRTQQEDSAVYLCASSSAEFYTGELFFGEGSRLTVL.

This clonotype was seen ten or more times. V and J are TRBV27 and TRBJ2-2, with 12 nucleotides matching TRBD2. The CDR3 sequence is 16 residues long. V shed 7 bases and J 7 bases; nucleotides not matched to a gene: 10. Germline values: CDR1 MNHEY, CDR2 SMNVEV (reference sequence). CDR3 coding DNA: TGTGCCAGCACCCAGGGACTAGCGGGTTTAGACGGGGAGCTGTTTTTT. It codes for CASTQGLAGLDGELFF.

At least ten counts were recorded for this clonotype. DNA of the CDR3: TGCAGCGTTAGTCAGGGCTGGGTCTACGAGCAGTACTTC. This gives the protein CSVSQGWVYEQYF. This rearrangement joins TRBV29-1 to TRBJ2-7; TRBD1 might be the D (5 bases). The germline CDR1 and CDR2 sequences are SQVTM and ANQGSEA. This CDR3 has 13 residues. The germline V and J ends were trimmed by 5 bases and 3 bases, with 14 bases remaining between them.

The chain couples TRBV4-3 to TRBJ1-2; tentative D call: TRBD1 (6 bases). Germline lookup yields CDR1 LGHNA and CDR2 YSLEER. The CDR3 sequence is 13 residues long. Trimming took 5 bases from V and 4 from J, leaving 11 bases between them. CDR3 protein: CASSSTGFYGYTF. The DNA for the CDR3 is TGCGCCAGCAGCTCCACAGGGTTCTATGGCTACACCTTC.

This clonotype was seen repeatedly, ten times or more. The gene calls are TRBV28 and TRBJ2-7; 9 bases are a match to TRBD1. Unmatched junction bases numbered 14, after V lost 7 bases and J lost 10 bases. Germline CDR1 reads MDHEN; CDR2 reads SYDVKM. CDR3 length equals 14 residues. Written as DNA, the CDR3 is TGTGCCAGCAACCGATTACAGGGGGCCCAGCGTCAGTACTTC. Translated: CASNRLQGAQRQYF.

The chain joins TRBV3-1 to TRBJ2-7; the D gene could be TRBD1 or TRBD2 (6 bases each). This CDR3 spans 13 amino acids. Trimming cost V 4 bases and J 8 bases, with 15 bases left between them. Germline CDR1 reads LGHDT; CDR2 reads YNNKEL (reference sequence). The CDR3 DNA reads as TGTGCCAGCAGCCCCTCCTCGGGGGCGCAGCAGTACTTC. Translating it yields CASSPSSGAQQYF.

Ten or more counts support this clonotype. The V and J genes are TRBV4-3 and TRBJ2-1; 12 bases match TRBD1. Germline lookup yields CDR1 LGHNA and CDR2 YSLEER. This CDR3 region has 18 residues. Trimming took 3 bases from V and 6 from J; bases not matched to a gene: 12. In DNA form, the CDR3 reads TGCGCCAGCAGCCAGGGACAGGGGGCTGGAACTACCATCAATGAGCAGTTCTTC. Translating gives CASSQGQGAGTTINEQFF.

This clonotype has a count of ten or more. The CDR3 sequence: CASSQDWDRDSPLHF. As DNA, the CDR3 is TGTGCCAGCAGCCAAGATTGGGACAGAGATTCACCCCTCCACTTT. The chain joins TRBV4-2 to TRBJ1-6, with 7 bases fitting TRBD1. From germline, CDR1 is LGHNA and CDR2 YNFKEQ. Trimming cost V 0 bases and J 8 bases; bases outside gene matches: 4. The CDR3 loop spans 15 amino acids.

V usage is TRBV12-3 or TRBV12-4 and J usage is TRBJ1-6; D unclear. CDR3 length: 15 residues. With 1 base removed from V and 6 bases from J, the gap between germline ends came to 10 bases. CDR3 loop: CASSLGAAPNSPLHF. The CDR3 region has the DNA TGTGCCAGCAGTTTAGGGGCAGCACCTAATTCACCCCTCCACTTT.

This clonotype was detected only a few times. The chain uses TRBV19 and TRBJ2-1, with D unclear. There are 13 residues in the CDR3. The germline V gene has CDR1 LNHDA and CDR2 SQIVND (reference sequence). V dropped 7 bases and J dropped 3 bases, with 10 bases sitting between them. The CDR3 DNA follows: TGTGCCAGTAAGGAGATCGACTACAATGAGCAGTTCTTC. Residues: CASKEIDYNEQFF.

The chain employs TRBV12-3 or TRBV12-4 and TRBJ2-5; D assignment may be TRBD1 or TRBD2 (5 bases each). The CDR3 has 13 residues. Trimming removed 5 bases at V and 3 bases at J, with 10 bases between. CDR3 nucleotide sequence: TGTGCCAGCAGTCCCGGGGCCGAAGAGACCCAGTACTTC. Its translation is CASSPGAEETQYF.

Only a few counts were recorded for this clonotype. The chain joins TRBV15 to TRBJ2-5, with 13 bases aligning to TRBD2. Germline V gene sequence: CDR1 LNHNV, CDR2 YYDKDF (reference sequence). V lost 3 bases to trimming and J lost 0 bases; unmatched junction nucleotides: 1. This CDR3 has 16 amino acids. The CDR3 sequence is CATSSGTSGNQETQYF. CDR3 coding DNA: TGTGCCACCAGCAGCGGGACTAGCGGGAACCAAGAGACCCAGTACTTC.

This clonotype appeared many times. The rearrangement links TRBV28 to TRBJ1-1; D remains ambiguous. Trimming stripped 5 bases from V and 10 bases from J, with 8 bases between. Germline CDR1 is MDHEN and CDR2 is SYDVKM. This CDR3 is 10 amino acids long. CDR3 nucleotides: TGTGCCAGCAGTACGGATGGAGCTTTCTTT. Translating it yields CASSTDGAFF. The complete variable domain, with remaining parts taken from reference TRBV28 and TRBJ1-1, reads DVKVTQSSRYLVKRTGEKVFLECVQDMDHENMFWYRQDPGLGLRLIYFSYDVKMKEKGDIPEGYSVSREKKERFSLILESASTNQTSMYLCASSTDGAFFGQGTRLTVV.